One sample yielded the 6 T cell receptor beta chains listed below, sequenced in a study of CD8 T cells in Susac syndrome. RNA, at about 0.5 to 1 ug, was reverse transcribed with random hexamers. Via MiXCR, TCRdb re-called the immunoSEQ multiplex PCR reads, giving one row per CDR3 protein. The profile shows approximately 180,000 distinct CDR3 sequences, approximately 96% of them singletons. The specimen was CD4+ T cells from PBMCs. These receptors were collected from a human donor with multiple sclerosis.

The chain is built from TRBV29-1 and TRBJ2-2; TRBD2 might be the D (6 bases). The V end lost 2 bases, the J end lost 1 base, and 11 bases lay between the germline ends. The CDR3 has 15 residues. Looked up from germline, CDR1 is SQVTM and CDR2 is ANQGSEA. The CDR3 coding sequence is TGCAGCGTTGAAATGGGACTGGGGAACACCGGGGAGCTGTTTTTT. As protein: CSVEMGLGNTGELFF.

The chain employs TRBV5-1 and TRBJ2-1; 8 nucleotides line up with TRBD2. Germline assignment: CDR1 SGHRS and CDR2 YFSETQ. The CDR3 consists of 15 residues. Losses at the gene ends were 0 bases for V and 4 bases for J; bases not matched to a gene: 3. For the CDR3, the DNA is TGCGCCAGCAGCTTGGGGACTAGCCTGTACAATGAGCAGTTCTTC. It codes for CASSLGTSLYNEQFF.

The CDR3: CASSPDRGWMFF. CDR3 nucleotide sequence: TGTGCCAGCAGCCCCGACAGGGGTTGGATGTTTTTT. The J gene is TRBJ2-2, the V gene TRBV7-8; TRBD1 matches 8 bases. Trimming cost V 5 bases and J 15 bases; bases outside gene matches: 8. The CDR3 totals 12 residues. Germline values: CDR1 SGHVS, CDR2 FQNEAQ.

The gene calls are TRBV7-9 and TRBJ1-1; D unclear. V was pared by 2 bases and J by 5 bases, with 18 bases between. The germline CDR1 and CDR2 sequences are SEHNR and FQNEAQ (reference sequence). The CDR3 contains 16 residues. CDR3 amino acids: CASSLLPLRERTEAFF. In nucleotides, the CDR3 is TGTGCCAGCAGCTTACTTCCTCTGAGGGAGAGGACTGAAGCTTTCTTT.

The V call is TRBV20-1, the J call TRBJ2-5; 7 nucleotides match TRBD2. The CDR3 is made up of 15 amino acids. J lost 2 bases, V lost 7 bases, and 13 bases had no gene match. Germline lookup yields CDR1 DFQATT and CDR2 SNEGSKA (reference sequence). The CDR3 is CSGASTSRGQETQYF. In nucleotides, the CDR3 is TGCAGTGGCGCGTCGACTAGCCGAGGGCAAGAGACCCAGTACTTC.

Only one count was recorded for this clonotype. The chain combines TRBV4-2 with TRBJ2-6, with TRBD2 identical over 9 bases. The CDR3 sequence is 19 residues long. Trimming took 1 base from V and 0 from J; bases not matched to a gene: 7. Per the germline V gene, CDR1 is LGHNA and CDR2 is YNFKEQ. The CDR3 protein is CASSQVIAGVLSGANVLTF. The CDR3 bases are TGTGCCAGCAGCCAAGTTATAGCGGGGGTACTCTCTGGGGCCAACGTCCTGACTTTC.